Below are 20 T cell receptor beta chains sequenced from a single sample in a study of Tregs in tolerant kidney transplant recipients. Produced via immunoSEQ multiplex PCR; TCRdb's table is partial and in-frame only. This table holds approximately 90,000 clones, over 85% found once. Specimen: CD8+ T cells from blood. All receptors derive from a human donor in good health.

The chain joins TRBV9 to TRBJ2-4; D remains unclear. In germline, CDR1 is SGDLS, CDR2 YYNGEE. The germline V and J ends were trimmed by 4 bases and 0 bases, with 11 bases remaining between them. This CDR3 comprises 15 residues. CDR3 residues: CASSPGSLAKNIQYF. The DNA of the CDR3 is TGTGCCAGCAGCCCCGGCTCGCTAGCCAAAAACATTCAGTACTTC. The whole variable domain, remainder taken from reference TRBV9 and TRBJ2-4, is DSGVTQTPKHLITATGQRVTLRCSPRSGDLSVYWYQQSLDQGLQFLIQYYNGEERAKGNILERFSAQQFPDLHSELNLSSLELGDSALYFCASSPGSLAKNIQYFGAGTRLSVL.

The count of this clone is one. V gene TRBV7-6 combines with J gene TRBJ2-3; D may correspond to TRBD1 or TRBD2 (5 bases each). Germline CDR1 reads SGHVS; CDR2 reads FNYEAQ. The CDR3 totals 15 residues. V was shortened by 5 bases and J by 2 bases, with 14 bases between the two germline ends. CDR3 coding DNA: TGTGCCAGCAGCCGGAGGTCAGGGCACACAGATACGCAGTATTTT. Amino acid sequence: CASSRRSGHTDTQYF.

The V call is TRBV12-5, the J call TRBJ2-7; TRBD1 agrees at 9 bases. The J segment lost 6 bases and the V segment lost 7 bases, leaving 7 bases of the junction unmatched. The CDR3 loop spans 13 amino acids. Germline V gives CDR1 LGHNT, CDR2 FRNRAP. The CDR3 loop is CASELQGAGEQYF. The CDR3 DNA follows: TGTGCTAGTGAGCTACAGGGGGCCGGCGAGCAGTACTTC.

The chain combines TRBV5-6 with TRBJ2-3; D gene ambiguous. The CDR3 sequence is 16 residues long. The ends were cut back, 3 bases at V and 6 bases at J, with 20 bases in the middle. Per germline, CDR1 SGHDT and CDR2 YYEEEE. The CDR3 nucleotides are TGTGCCAGCAGCTCAGCCGGGTCCTACACGATGGATACGCAGTATTTT. Translation gives CASSSAGSYTMDTQYF.

The chain links TRBV19 to TRBJ1-2, with D possibly being TRBD1 (6 bases). The CDR3 loop spans 16 amino acids. Germline V lookup: CDR1 LNHDA, CDR2 SQIVND (reference sequence). V gave up 7 bases and J gave up 4 bases, with 22 bases separating them. The CDR3 nucleotides are TGTGCCAGTATCCCGTTCCCGGGGGGCGATTCCTATGGCTACACCTTC. This sequence encodes CASIPFPGGDSYGYTF.

The chain combines TRBV30 with TRBJ2-7, with 7 positions matching TRBD1. Germline CDR1 and CDR2: GTSNPN and SVGIG (reference sequence). The CDR3 extends over 12 amino acids. The CDR3 loop reads CAVRDSSYEQYF. The CDR3 DNA follows: TGTGCTGTCCGGGACAGCTCCTACGAGCAGTACTTC.

The V call is TRBV27, the J call TRBJ2-1, with unresolved D. Trimming shortened V by 4 bases and J by 9 bases, and 7 bases separated the two germline ends. Germline assignment: CDR1 MNHEY and CDR2 SMNVEV (reference sequence). There are 11 residues in the CDR3. For the CDR3, the DNA is TGTGCCAGCAGTTCGTCCGCTGAGCAGTTCTTC. Translated, it gives CASSSSAEQFF.

J is TRBJ1-4 and V is TRBV6-1, with D possibly TRBD1 on 5 matching bases. The V gene lost 2 bases and the J gene lost 6 bases, with 13 bases spanning the gap. Germline values: CDR1 MNHNS, CDR2 SASEGT. There are 15 residues in the CDR3. CDR3 sequence (DNA): TGTGCCAGCAGTGAATGGGCGGGGGGGGATGAAAAACTGTTTTTT. Residues: CASSEWAGGDEKLFF.

The chain couples TRBV29-1 to TRBJ1-1; a weak D match, TRBD1 (5 bases). Per germline, CDR1 SQVTM and CDR2 ANQGSEA. The CDR3 contains 15 residues. V lost 5 bases to trimming and J lost 4 bases, with 20 bases between them. The CDR3 region has the DNA TGCAGCGTTCCTTGGGGACGGTGGGACGGCACTGAAGCTTTCTTT. Residues: CSVPWGRWDGTEAFF.

This chain joins TRBV9 and TRBJ1-1; maybe TRBD1 (6 bases). CDR3 length: 15 amino acids. Germline CDR1 reads SGDLS; CDR2 reads YYNGEE. The V end was cut by 3 bases, the J end by 0 bases, with 12 bases between. The CDR3 region has the DNA TGTGCCAGCAGCGGAGGGGACATCTTGAACACTGAAGCTTTCTTT. Its protein product is CASSGGDILNTEAFF.

The gene calls are TRBV12-5 and TRBJ1-5; no clear D. The V gene lost 7 bases and the J gene lost 4 bases, with 8 bases spanning the gap. CDR3 length equals 12 residues. Germline V gene sequence: CDR1 LGHNT, CDR2 FRNRAP. The CDR3 DNA reads as TGTGCTAGTGCCCCCACGAATCAGCCCCAGCATTTT. Amino acid sequence: CASAPTNQPQHF.

This chain connects TRBV5-4 to TRBJ1-2; perhaps TRBD1 as D (6 bases). CDR3 size: 14 residues. Looked up from germline, CDR1 is SGHNT and CDR2 is YYREEE (reference sequence). V lost 4 bases and J 3 bases, leaving 13 bases between the germline ends. CDR3 nucleotide sequence: TGTGCCAGCAGCGACCAGGGGAGGGACTATGGCTACACCTTC. Translating it yields CASSDQGRDYGYTF.

The rearrangement joins TRBV5-6 to TRBJ2-3, with TRBD2 matching over 14 bases. The V and J ends lost 1 base and 2 bases, in that order; junction bases with no gene match: 9. The CDR3 sequence is 19 residues long. The V gene's germline CDR1 is SGHDT and CDR2 YYEEEE. CDR3 sequence: CASSLWGLAGAMYTDTQYF. The CDR3 DNA reads as TGTGCCAGCAGCTTGTGGGGACTAGCGGGGGCCATGTACACAGATACGCAGTATTTT.

The chain is built from TRBV7-9 and TRBJ1-1; perhaps TRBD1 as D (6 bases). This CDR3 is 13 amino acids long. V lost 5 bases and J lost 8, with 15 bases in between. Germline V lookup: CDR1 SEHNR, CDR2 FQNEAQ (reference sequence). The CDR3 sequence: CASSPQGRSEAFF. The CDR3 DNA is TGTGCCAGCAGCCCACAGGGACGTTCCGAAGCTTTCTTT.

V gene TRBV6-6 combines with J gene TRBJ2-6; D uncertain. The V end lost 8 bases, the J end lost 0 bases, and 5 bases lay between the germline ends. CDR1 and CDR2 from the germline V gene are MNHNY and SVGAGI (reference sequence). CDR3 length: 13 residues. CDR3 sequence reads: CASWVSGANVLTF. CDR3 bases: TGTGCCAGCTGGGTCTCTGGGGCCAACGTCCTGACTTTC.

This chain uses TRBV27 with TRBJ2-7; D ambiguous. The CDR3 length is 15 residues. Germline CDR1 reads MNHEY; CDR2 reads SMNVEV (reference sequence). Trimming shortened V by 1 base and J by 2 bases, and 12 bases separated the two germline ends. CDR3 in amino acids: CASSLLDGIPYEQYF. The CDR3 DNA sequence: TGTGCCAGCAGTTTATTGGACGGAATCCCCTACGAGCAGTACTTC.

This rearrangement joins TRBV27 to TRBJ1-2, with a possible D match to TRBD1 (6 bases). V gave up 11 bases and J gave up 0 bases, with 16 bases separating them. The CDR3 is 14 residues long. Germline V gene data show CDR1 as MNHEY and CDR2 as SMNVEV (reference sequence). Written as DNA, the CDR3 is TGTGCCGCATGGGGGGGGGCGCCTAACTATGGCTACACCTTC. This gives the protein CAAWGGAPNYGYTF.

In this sample, this clone turned up once. The chain uses TRBV7-6 and TRBJ2-7; TRBD1 agrees at 8 bases. V lost 4 bases and J lost 4; bases outside the gene matches: 3. The CDR3 extends over 13 amino acids. Germline V gives CDR1 SGHVS, CDR2 FNYEAQ. As DNA, the CDR3 is TGTGCCAGCAGCTCCCAGGGGGCTTACGAGCAGTACTTC. Protein: CASSSQGAYEQYF.

The V and J genes are TRBV11-2 and TRBJ2-1; D might be TRBD1 (6 bases). The germline V gene has CDR1 SGHAT and CDR2 FQNNGV. This CDR3 region has 13 residues. V shed 4 bases and J shed 4 bases, with 8 bases lying between them. The CDR3 nucleotides read TGTGCCAGCAGCTACGGACAGTACAATGAGCAGTTCTTC. It yields the protein CASSYGQYNEQFF.

V is TRBV4-1 and J is TRBJ1-5, with 8 bases matching TRBD1. After removal of 5 bases from V and 7 bases from J, the junction contained 7 bases not matched to a gene. CDR1 and CDR2 from the germline V gene are MGHRA and YSYEKL. The CDR3 covers 14 residues. CDR3 DNA sequence: TGCGCCAGCAGCTACGGACAGGGAGAACAGCCCCAGCATTTT. Protein product: CASSYGQGEQPQHF.